This is a list of T cell receptor beta chains from one sample in a study of T cell responses to AZD1222 COVID-19 vaccine. Clones were sequenced by immunoSEQ multiplex PCR, and TCRdb holds only the in-frame ones, with some missing. The table has 70,000 to 95,000 clones, approximately 90% seen once. The sequencing used peripheral blood, collected 28 days after the second AZD1222 dose. Receptor source: an adult who received the AZD1222 COVID-19 vaccine. The CDR3 runs from the conserved cysteine through the conserved F or W. A D gene is named only where the DNA matches it firmly. Size values are once, few and many counts, or a class for expanded clones, and some rows have none.

clone size	D gene	V gene	J gene	CDR3 protein	CDR3 DNA
NA	TRBD1	TRBV6-5	TRBJ2-2	CASTFTGGRTGELFF	TGTGCCAGCACCTTTACAGGGGGCAGGACCGGGGAGCTGTTTTTT
NA	NA	TRBV5-4	TRBJ1-1	CASSFYGMGTEAFF	TGTGCCAGCAGCTTCTATGGCATGGGGACTGAAGCTTTCTTT
NA	TRBD1	TRBV30	TRBJ2-2	CAWSVVTGRSTGELFF	TGTGCCTGGAGTGTAGTGACAGGGCGGTCCACCGGGGAGCTGTTTTTT
NA	NA	TRBV3-1/TRBV3-2	TRBJ1-5	CASSQGQAPNQPQHF	TGTGCCAGCAGCCAAGGCCAGGCTCCCAATCAGCCCCAGCATTTT
few	NA	TRBV3-1/TRBV3-2	TRBJ1-3	CASSQTSSGNTIYF	TGTGCCAGCAGCCAAACGAGCTCTGGAAACACCATATATTTT
NA	NA	TRBV19	TRBJ1-5	CASSIVGSLPAQPQHF	TGTGCCAGTAGTATAGTCGGCAGCCTCCCGGCACAGCCCCAGCATTTT
NA	NA	TRBV27	TRBJ2-7	CASSLGPGSYEQYF	TGTGCCAGCAGTTTGGGTCCGGGCTCCTACGAGCAGTACTTC
NA	NA	TRBV7-8	TRBJ1-5	CASSPNRARNQPQHF	TGTGCCAGCAGCCCGAACAGGGCGCGTAATCAGCCCCAGCATTTT
NA	NA	TRBV18	TRBJ2-7	CASSPGPRSYEQYF	TGTGCCAGCTCACCGGGGCCACGAAGCTACGAGCAGTACTTC
few	NA	TRBV30	TRBJ1-4	CAWSVRQGNEKLFF	TGTGCCTGGAGTGTCAGGCAGGGTAATGAAAAACTGTTTTTT
NA	NA	TRBV19	TRBJ1-2	CASSMRRIDYGYTF	TGTGCCAGTAGTATGAGGCGGATAGACTATGGCTACACCTTC
NA	NA	TRBV6-4	TRBJ1-5	CASSDSKREGGNQPQHF	TGTGCCAGCAGTGACTCGAAGAGGGAGGGCGGCAATCAGCCCCAGCATTTT
NA	NA	TRBV7-2	TRBJ1-6	CASSLGQHNSPLHF	TGTGCCAGCAGCTTAGGGCAGCATAATTCACCCCTCCACTTT
NA	TRBD1	TRBV13	TRBJ2-7	CASSPGTGSALQQYF	TGTGCCAGCAGCCCCGGGACAGGGAGCGCCCTCCAGCAGTACTTC
NA	TRBD2	TRBV27	TRBJ2-7	CASSLGTSGIYEQYF	TGTGCCAGCAGCTTAGGGACTAGCGGGATCTACGAGCAGTACTTC
NA	TRBD1	TRBV18	TRBJ2-7	CASSPRGSDGQGNEQYF	TGTGCCAGCTCACCACGGGGTTCGGACGGACAGGGAAACGAGCAGTACTTC
NA	TRBD2	TRBV9	TRBJ2-3	CASSVASGLGGIDTQYF	TGTGCCAGCAGCGTAGCTTCGGGACTAGGGGGGATAGATACGCAGTATTTT
NA	NA	TRBV6-2/TRBV6-3	TRBJ2-5	CASSYWTEETQYF	TGTGCCAGCAGTTACTGGACAGAAGAGACCCAGTACTTC
NA	NA	TRBV5-1	TRBJ1-1	CASSLRSMNTEAFF	TGCGCCAGCAGCTTGAGAAGCATGAACACTGAAGCTTTCTTT
NA	NA	TRBV28	TRBJ2-1	CASSLMRVSGPYNEQFF	TGTGCCAGCAGTTTGATGCGGGTGAGCGGCCCCTACAATGAGCAGTTCTTC
NA	NA	TRBV11-2	TRBJ2-7	CASSLEGAGEQYF	TGTGCCAGCAGCTTAGAGGGCGCGGGCGAGCAGTACTTC
NA	NA	TRBV7-9	TRBJ2-1	CASSRGEQFF	TGTGCCAGCAGCCGGGGTGAGCAGTTCTTC
NA	NA	TRBV7-9	TRBJ1-2	CASSVSGVGYTF	TGTGCCAGCAGCGTCTCAGGGGTCGGCTACACCTTC
NA	TRBD2	TRBV5-8	TRBJ2-3	CASSYTLLAGVTDTQYF	TGTGCCAGCAGCTACACCCTACTAGCGGGAGTGACAGATACGCAGTATTTT
NA	TRBD2	TRBV3-1/TRBV3-2	TRBJ2-3	CASSQEKRGTDTQYF	TGTGCCAGCAGCCAAGAGAAGCGGGGGACAGATACGCAGTATTTT
NA	TRBD2	TRBV5-4	TRBJ2-1	CASSILAGGGEQFF	TGTGCCAGCAGCATACTAGCGGGAGGCGGGGAGCAGTTCTTC
NA	NA	TRBV9	TRBJ1-1	CASGGTEAFF	TGTGCCAGCGGAGGAACTGAAGCTTTCTTT
NA	TRBD1	TRBV7-9	TRBJ2-2	CASRSGTGGTGELFF	TGTGCCAGCAGGTCCGGGACAGGGGGGACCGGGGAGCTGTTTTTT
NA	TRBD1	TRBV6-1	TRBJ2-7	CASSEEVQDRGYYEQYF	TGTGCCAGCAGTGAAGAGGTTCAGGACAGGGGTTATTACGAGCAGTACTTC
NA	TRBD1	TRBV3-1/TRBV3-2	TRBJ1-6	CASSQGTVPPLHF	TGTGCCAGCAGCCAGGGGACAGTCCCACCCCTCCACTTT
NA	NA	TRBV7-2	TRBJ1-1	CASSSQGNTEAFF	TGTGCCAGCAGCTCGCAGGGGAACACTGAAGCTTTCTTT
NA	NA	TRBV18	TRBJ2-5	CASSPPGYQETQYF	TGTGCCAGCTCACCCCCCGGGTACCAAGAGACCCAGTACTTC
NA	NA	TRBV19	TRBJ1-5	CASSQGIRPQHF	TGTGCCAGTAGTCAGGGCATTAGGCCCCAGCATTTT